The T cell receptor (beta chain) described here comes from a study of blood T cell repertoires in COVID-19. Study summary: Samples taken during acute and convalescent COVID-19 were collected in the United States, Italy and Spain. Sources were T cells, B-cell-depleted T cells, or PBMCs; the material itself was cDNA or gDNA.

Authors' methods: The assay estimated nucleated cells by amplifying reference gene primers. Generated by immunoSEQ multiplex PCR, the TCRdb table keeps only in-frame clones and is missing some. V and J calls plus clone size are reproduced from that table; the DNA served to infer D and trimming. The sample lists 280,000 or so clones, approximately 89% occurring once. The ends were cut back, 1 base at V and 3 bases at J, with 8 bases in the middle. Germline lookup yields CDR1 SGHRS and CDR2 YFSETQ. The CDR3 contains 15 residues. The sample comprised peripheral blood. This sequence was found in a woman aged 55-75 years with acute or convalescent COVID-19. V is TRBV5-1 and J is TRBJ2-6, with D perhaps TRBD2 (6 bases). This CDR3 reads CASSLNGGGANVLTF. The CDR3 DNA follows: TGCGCCAGCAGCTTGAACGGGGGTGGGGCCAACGTCCTGACTTTC.